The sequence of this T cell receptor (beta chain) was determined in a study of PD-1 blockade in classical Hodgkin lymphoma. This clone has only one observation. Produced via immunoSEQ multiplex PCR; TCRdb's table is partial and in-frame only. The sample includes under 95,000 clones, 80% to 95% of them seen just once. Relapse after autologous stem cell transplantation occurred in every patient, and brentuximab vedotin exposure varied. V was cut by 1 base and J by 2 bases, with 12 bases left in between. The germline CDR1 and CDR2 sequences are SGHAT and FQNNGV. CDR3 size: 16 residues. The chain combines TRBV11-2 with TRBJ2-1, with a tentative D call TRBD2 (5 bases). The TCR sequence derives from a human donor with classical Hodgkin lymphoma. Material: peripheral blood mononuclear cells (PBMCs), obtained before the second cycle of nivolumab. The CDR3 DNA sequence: TGTGCCAGCAGCTTAGTTTGGGAGACGGCCTACAATGAGCAGTTCTTC. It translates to CASSLVWETAYNEQFF.